The TCR beta chain under discussion was sequenced for a study of blood T cell repertoires in COVID-19. Some clones are missing from TCRdb's copy, which holds only in-frame ones; the method was immunoSEQ multiplex PCR. Among roughly 250,000 clones, approximately 90% were seen once, and the ten largest hold around 1%. Material for sequencing was PBMCs or T cells enriched from blood (not recorded which). The clonotype was recovered from a man aged 50-60 years who had been exposed to COVID-19.

The CDR3 here is CATSTVYTF. CDR3 nucleotide sequence: TGTGCCACATCGACAGTCTACACCTTC. The genes are TRBV5-3 and TRBJ1-2; weak D call: TRBD1 (5 bases). TRBV5-3 has ORF status, its function being uncertain. Between the trimmed V and J ends, which lost 9 bases and 10 bases, there was a span of 10 bases. The CDR3 length is 9 residues.